Listed here are 30 T cell receptor beta chains from one sample, sequenced in a study of blood T cell repertoires in COVID-19. The table came from immunoSEQ multiplex PCR; TCRdb's copy has only in-frame clones and leaves some out. The sample lists more than 200,000 clones, less than 90% occurring once. The source material was peripheral blood. Receptors originate from a man aged 35 to 55 with acute or convalescent COVID-19.

The chain combines TRBV6-1 with TRBJ2-7; D is perhaps TRBD1 (6 bases). The length of the CDR3 is 17 residues. The germline V and J ends were trimmed by 1 base and 3 bases, with 19 bases remaining between them. CDR1 MNHNS and CDR2 SASEGT come from the germline V gene. CDR3 sequence reads: CASSEVDQGSFFYEQYF. The CDR3 coding sequence is TGTGCCAGCAGTGAAGTAGACCAGGGGTCCTTCTTCTACGAGCAGTACTTC.

There are a few counts of this clone. The chain has TRBV16 and TRBJ1-2; D gene unclear. Between the trimmed V and J ends, which lost 2 bases and 6 bases, there was a span of 22 bases. Germline values: CDR1 KGHSY, CDR2 FQNENV. CDR3 size: 17 residues. CDR3 sequence: CASSQKSVISETDGYTF. Here the CDR3 DNA reads TGTGCCAGCAGCCAAAAAAGCGTAATATCCGAAACGGATGGCTACACCTTC. Combining the CDR3 with reference TRBV16 and TRBJ1-2 gives the whole variable domain GEEVAQTPKHLVRGEGQKAKLYCAPIKGHSYVFWYQQVLKNEFKFLISFQNENVFDETGMPKERFSAKCLPNSPCSLEIQATKLEDSAVYFCASSQKSVISETDGYTFGSGTRLTVV.

The chain couples TRBV2 to TRBJ1-6; 8 bases agree with TRBD1. Germline V gene data show CDR1 as SNHLY and CDR2 as FYNNEI. V shed 5 bases and J 5 bases; nucleotides not matched to a gene: 2. The CDR3 consists of 14 residues. The CDR3 bases are TGTGCCAGCAGTCCGGGACAGGATAATTCACCCCTCCACTTT. This sequence encodes CASSPGQDNSPLHF.

The rearrangement links TRBV30 to TRBJ2-3; D possibly corresponds to TRBD2 (7 bases). This CDR3 region has 15 residues. Germline V lookup: CDR1 GTSNPN, CDR2 SVGIG (reference sequence). Trimming took 3 bases from V and 3 from J, leaving 16 bases between them. CDR3 bases: TGTGCCTGGAGCGGGGGGCGGGGGTCAACAGATACGCAGTATTTT. Translating gives CAWSGGRGSTDTQYF.

CDR3 in amino acids: CASSLGASGDLFYEQYF. The CDR3 nucleotides are TGTGCCAGCAGCTTGGGGGCTAGCGGGGACCTGTTCTACGAGCAGTACTTC. The rearrangement joins TRBV5-6 to TRBJ2-7; TRBD2 aligns across 9 bases. V was pared by 0 bases and J by 3 bases, with 10 bases of the junction left unmatched. Germline V lookup: CDR1 SGHDT, CDR2 YYEEEE. The CDR3 is 17 amino acids.

J is TRBJ2-7 and V is TRBV21-1; TRBD1, as called in the table, went unchecked against the DNA. TRBV21-1 is given as a pseudogene. The CDR3 length is 14 residues. CDR3 region: CASPSGQVVVQSAF. In nucleotides, the CDR3 is TGTGCCAGCCCCAGCGGACAGGTTGTAGTTCAATCGGCATTC.

The chain combines TRBV30 with TRBJ2-3; the match to TRBD1 covers 11 bases. The germline CDR1 and CDR2 sequences are GTSNPN and SVGIG (reference sequence). Trimming took 8 bases from V and 4 from J; bases not matched to a gene: 2. The CDR3 extends over 12 amino acids. CDR3 protein: CAGTGGADTQYF. In DNA, the CDR3 is TGTGCCGGGACAGGGGGAGCAGATACGCAGTATTTT.

The chain uses TRBV27 and TRBJ2-7; possibly TRBD1 for D (5 bases). Germline lookup yields CDR1 MNHEY and CDR2 SMNVEV (reference sequence). V lost 8 bases, J lost 4 bases, and 21 bases lay in between. The CDR3 is 15 amino acids. Here the CDR3 reads CASVPRRVASYEQYF. CDR3 sequence (DNA): TGTGCCAGCGTTCCCCGCAGGGTGGCTTCATACGAGCAGTACTTC.

The chain joins TRBV28 to TRBJ1-5; the D gene is possibly TRBD1 (6 bases). In germline, CDR1 is MDHEN, CDR2 SYDVKM. The CDR3 runs to 15 residues. V lost 6 bases and J lost 5, with 17 bases in between. Written as DNA, the CDR3 is TGTGCCAGCAGAAAACAGGGTAATGGAGATCAGCCCCAGCATTTT. Residues: CASRKQGNGDQPQHF.

In regard to this clone: At the DNA level, this CDR3 is encoded by other sequences in the same sample as well. The chain's CDR3 is CASSTGQVNEQFF. The CDR3 bases are TGTGCCAGCAGCACGGGACAGGTCAATGAGCAGTTCTTC. The rearrangement links TRBV11-2 to TRBJ2-1; 8 nucleotides line up with TRBD1. The CDR3 runs 13 residues. V lost 5 bases to trimming and J lost 6 bases; unmatched junction nucleotides: 3. CDR1 and CDR2 (germline): SGHAT, FQNNGV.

This chain connects TRBV7-9 to TRBJ2-3, with TRBD1 matching 7 bases. This CDR3 has 15 amino acids. Germline V CDR1 and CDR2: SEHNR, FQNEAQ (reference sequence). V shed 6 bases and J 0 bases; nucleotides not matched to a gene: 6. This chain's CDR3 is CASRAGTVSTDTQYF. For the CDR3, the DNA is TGTGCCAGCAGAGCCGGGACAGTAAGCACAGATACGCAGTATTTT.

This rearrangement joins TRBV5-8 to TRBJ2-5; TRBD1 aligns across 8 bases. This CDR3 has 16 amino acids. Germline V lookup: CDR1 SGHTS, CDR2 YDEGEE. V shed 4 bases and J 5 bases; nucleotides not matched to a gene: 13. CDR3 coding DNA: TGTGCCAGCAGCCCCTGGACAGGGAACCCCAGGGAGACCCAGTACTTC. Protein product: CASSPWTGNPRETQYF. The whole variable domain, remainder taken from reference TRBV5-8 and TRBJ2-5, is EAGVTQSPTHLIKTRGQQATLRCSPISGHTSVYWYQQALGLGLQFLLWYDEGEERNRGNFPPRFSGRQFPNYSSELNVNALELEDSALYLCASSPWTGNPRETQYFGPGTRLLVL.

This clone has only one observation. The chain links TRBV7-8 to TRBJ1-6; 11 bases align to TRBD1. The CDR3 has 16 residues. CDR1 and CDR2 (germline): SGHVS, FQNEAQ. V was pared by 0 bases and J by 9 bases, with 4 bases of the junction left unmatched. CDR3 bases: TGTGCCAGCAGCTTAGCCGGGACAGGGGGGGGTTCACCCCTCCACTTT. This gives the protein CASSLAGTGGGSPLHF.

The chain joins TRBV6-5 to TRBJ2-5; perhaps TRBD2 as D (6 bases). Germline CDR1 and CDR2: MNHEY and SVGAGI. The CDR3 is made up of 14 amino acids. Trimming left V 5 bases short and J 2 bases short, with 12 bases between. The CDR3 spells CASSLAYDQETQYF. CDR3 nucleotide sequence: TGTGCCAGCAGTCTAGCGTACGATCAAGAGACCCAGTACTTC.

The genes are TRBV7-8 and TRBJ2-7; 11 bases are shared with TRBD1. Germline CDR1 and CDR2: SGHVS and FQNEAQ. The V and J ends lost 3 bases and 6 bases, in that order; junction bases with no gene match: 1. This CDR3 has 13 residues. The CDR3 DNA is TGTGCCAGCAGCTTTGGGACAGGGGGCGAGCAGTACTTC. Amino acids: CASSFGTGGEQYF.

The DNA for the CDR3 is TGTGCCAGCAGTTTACGGGGGGGAAATTCACCCCTCCACTTT. It specifies CASSLRGGNSPLHF. This chain connects TRBV27 to TRBJ1-6, with a possible D match to TRBD1 (5 bases). Germline V gene sequence: CDR1 MNHEY, CDR2 SMNVEV (reference sequence). The CDR3 is 14 residues long. V lost 2 bases, J lost 7 bases, and 9 bases lay in between.

This sequence joins TRBV5-1 and TRBJ1-2, with 8 bases fitting TRBD1. This CDR3 region has 14 residues. Unmatched junction bases numbered 4, after V lost 1 base and J lost 5 bases. CDR1 SGHRS and CDR2 YFSETQ come from the germline V gene. DNA of the CDR3: TGCGCCAGCAGCTTGTCAGGGGGCAAGTATGGCTACACCTTC. Its translation: CASSLSGGKYGYTF.

This clone was seen a single time. This chain links TRBV3-1 (or the pseudogene TRBV3-2) with TRBJ2-5; D ambiguous. This CDR3 spans 14 amino acids. Looked up from germline, CDR1 is LGHDT and CDR2 is YNNKEL (reference sequence). With 1 base removed from V and 4 bases from J, the gap between germline ends came to 10 bases. The CDR3 nucleotides read TGTGCCAGCAGCCAAGGAGGCATTCCAGAGACCCAGTACTTC. Protein: CASSQGGIPETQYF.

The chain employs TRBV5-1 and TRBJ2-5; 8 nucleotides line up with TRBD1. V trimming: 2 bases; J trimming: 5 bases; junction bases outside the gene matches: 5. This CDR3 has 14 amino acids. Germline V CDR1 and CDR2: SGHRS, YFSETQ. CDR3 coding DNA: TGCGCCAGCAGCTTCGGACAGGGTGGGGAGACCCAGTACTTC. Translated, it gives CASSFGQGGETQYF.

The V gene is TRBV11-2, the J gene TRBJ1-4; D unresolved. V shed 1 base and J shed 7 bases, with 4 bases lying between them. Germline V gives CDR1 SGHAT, CDR2 FQNNGV. The CDR3 is 12 residues long. The CDR3 bases are TGTGCCAGCAGCTTAGCGGGTGAAAAACTGTTTTTT. It encodes CASSLAGEKLFF.

The rearrangement uses TRBV2 and TRBJ2-3, with D tentatively TRBD1 (5 bases). CDR3 length: 15 amino acids. Trimming took off 6 bases at V and 2 bases at J, with 15 bases between the two ends. The germline V gene encodes CDR1 SNHLY and CDR2 FYNNEI. CDR3 in DNA: TGTGCCAGCAGCCCACTGACAGCGAACACAGATACGCAGTATTTT. Protein: CASSPLTANTDTQYF. Supplemented by reference TRBV2 and TRBJ2-3, the full variable domain reads EPEVTQTPSHQVTQMGQEVILRCVPISNHLYFYWYRQILGQKVEFLVSFYNNEISEKSEIFDDQFSVERPDGSNFTLKIRSTKLEDSAMYFCASSPLTANTDTQYFGPGTRLTVL.

The chain has TRBV9 and TRBJ2-1, with TRBD2 matching over 14 bases. V trimming: 0 bases; J trimming: 0 bases; junction bases outside the gene matches: 11. The CDR3 spans 21 residues. Germline V lookup: CDR1 SGDLS, CDR2 YYNGEE. CDR3: CASSVALDRTSGRSSYNEQFF. CDR3 DNA: TGTGCCAGCAGCGTAGCCCTAGACCGGACTAGCGGGAGGTCCTCCTACAATGAGCAGTTCTTC.

V and J are TRBV7-8 and TRBJ1-1, with D possibly TRBD1 on 6 matching bases. Trimming took 3 bases from V and 4 from J, leaving 12 bases between them. The CDR3 extends over 14 amino acids. Germline-derived CDR1 and CDR2 are SGHVS and FQNEAQ. CDR3 amino acids: CASSLDSPSTEAFF. CDR3 coding DNA: TGTGCCAGCAGCTTGGACAGTCCGAGCACTGAAGCTTTCTTT.

In this sample, this clone turned up a few times. The chain recombines TRBV7-2 with TRBJ2-7; 10 bases are shared with TRBD2. Germline V gene lookup returns CDR1 SGHTA and CDR2 FQGNSA. With 5 bases clipped from V and 4 bases from J, the junction kept 5 bases outside the gene matches. The CDR3 is made up of 14 amino acids. The CDR3 sequence: CASSPQREGYEQYF. The CDR3 DNA is TGTGCCAGCAGCCCCCAGCGGGAGGGATACGAGCAGTACTTC.

The CDR3 bases are TGTGCCAGCAGCCCCCGGCAGGGGGTTGAAGCTTTCTTT. It codes for CASSPRQGVEAFF. The V gene is TRBV7-3, the J gene TRBJ1-1; 7 bases align to TRBD1. The CDR3 length is 13 residues. Germline V lookup: CDR1 SGHTA, CDR2 FQGTGA. V gave up 5 bases and J gave up 7 bases; unmatched junction bases: 7.

This chain connects TRBV6-2 or TRBV6-3 to TRBJ2-2; D perhaps matches TRBD1 (7 bases). The ends were cut back, 5 bases at V and 5 bases at J, with 12 bases in the middle. The germline gives CDR1 MNHEY, CDR2 SVGEGT. The CDR3 is 14 residues long. The CDR3 protein is CASSRQGGTGELFF. The CDR3 bases are TGTGCCAGCAGTCGACAGGGAGGTACCGGGGAGCTGTTTTTT.

The rearrangement links TRBV19 to TRBJ1-4, with 8 bases aligning to TRBD1. Trimming removed 6 bases from V and 7 bases from J; junction bases left unmatched: 10. CDR3 size: 15 residues. Germline CDR1 reads LNHDA; CDR2 reads SQIVND (reference sequence). This chain's CDR3 is CASRGQEAGSEKLFF. The CDR3 nucleotides read TGTGCCAGTAGGGGACAGGAGGCGGGTAGTGAAAAACTGTTTTTT. The whole variable domain, remainder taken from reference TRBV19 and TRBJ1-4, is DGGITQSPKYLFRKEGQNVTLSCEQNLNHDAMYWYRQDPGQGLRLIYYSQIVNDFQKGDIAEGYSVSREKKESFPLTVTSAQKNPTAFYLCASRGQEAGSEKLFFGSGTQLSVL.

V usage is TRBV19 and J usage is TRBJ2-3, with 9 bases fitting TRBD2. Trimming at V came to 9 bases and at J to 1 base, leaving 11 bases not matched to a gene. CDR3 length: 16 amino acids. Germline CDR1 is LNHDA and CDR2 is SQIVND (reference sequence). The CDR3 region is CASETMTSGGTDTQYF. The CDR3 DNA is TGTGCCAGCGAAACGATGACTAGCGGCGGCACAGATACGCAGTATTTT.

This chain joins TRBV6-6 and TRBJ2-7; D not certain. There are 12 residues in the CDR3. CDR1 is MNHNY and CDR2 is SVGAGI in the germline V gene (reference sequence). V dropped 0 bases and J dropped 7 bases, with 7 bases sitting between them. CDR3 protein: CASSYSRGEQYF. The CDR3 DNA follows: TGTGCCAGCAGTTACTCCAGAGGTGAGCAGTACTTC.

The CDR3 DNA sequence: TGTGCCAGCAGCTTAATTGCTAGTGGGAGGGAGGCCAAAAACATTCAGTACTTC. Its translation is CASSLIASGREAKNIQYF. This chain uses TRBV7-9 with TRBJ2-4; 7 bases align to TRBD2. The germline gives CDR1 SEHNR, CDR2 FQNEAQ (reference sequence). Trimming removed 2 bases from V and 1 base from J; junction bases left unmatched: 11. CDR3 size: 18 residues. Full variable domain (missing parts from reference TRBV7-9 and TRBJ2-4): DTGVSQNPRHKITKRGQNVTFRCDPISEHNRLYWYRQTLGQGPEFLTYFQNEAQLEKSRLLSDRFSAERPKGSFSTLEIQRTEQGDSAMYLCASSLIASGREAKNIQYFGAGTRLSVL.